The 26 T cell receptor beta chains listed next were all sequenced from one sample in a study of T cell repertoires in cytomegalovirus infection (dated by TCRdb to the late 2010s). Read against the paper, the sample's treatment or condition label means: in vitro stimulation with specific CMV peptide epitopes to enrich CMV-specific T cells. Antigen specificity for these receptors is unknown. TCRdb records Illumina HiSeq 1500 as the sequencer. The raw public data were reprocessed by TCRdb itself: fastp quality trimming at Q25, MiXCR clonotype calling, in-frame beta chains only. CDR3 protein duplicates are merged, each entry listing the most common genes and DNA. The sample data list 750,000 to 900,000 distinct CDR3 sequences, and approximately 32% of these were observed just once. Around 13% of the sample rests with the top ten. Specimen: cultured CD8+ T cells from PBMCs, collected from culture after CMV antigen stimulation. Receptor source: a human donor in good health (CMV status not recorded). Some clones in this sample may be carry-over from other donors' samples.

This rearrangement joins TRBV29-1 to TRBJ2-2; D unresolved. The V gene lost 5 bases and the J gene lost 0 bases, with 4 bases spanning the gap. The CDR3 contains 12 residues. Germline values: CDR1 SQVTM, CDR2 ANQGSEA. CDR3 nucleotide sequence: TGCAGCGTTTCCGCGAACACCGGGGAGCTGTTTTTT. Amino acid sequence: CSVSANTGELFF.

Ten or more counts support this clonotype. This rearrangement joins TRBV7-6 to TRBJ1-1, with 12 positions matching TRBD1. The CDR3 is made up of 16 amino acids. Germline V gene sequence: CDR1 SGHVS, CDR2 FNYEAQ. With 4 bases clipped from V and 7 bases from J, the junction kept 10 bases outside the gene matches. The chain's CDR3 is CASSSRDRGRGDEAFF. CDR3 nucleotides: TGTGCCAGCAGCTCACGGGACAGGGGGCGTGGGGATGAAGCTTTCTTT.

This clonotype was seen ten or more times. The V and J genes are TRBV2 and TRBJ2-2, with no clear D. Looked up from germline, CDR1 is SNHLY and CDR2 is FYNNEI. The CDR3 runs 14 residues. The ends were cut back, 4 bases at V and 0 bases at J, with 6 bases in the middle. The CDR3 sequence: CASSGTPNTGELFF. DNA for the CDR3: TGTGCCAGCAGTGGTACACCGAACACCGGGGAGCTGTTTTTT.

Many counts were recorded for this clonotype. V gene TRBV12-3 or TRBV12-4 combines with J gene TRBJ2-5, with TRBD1 identical over 9 bases. This CDR3 has 15 residues. The J segment lost 5 bases and the V segment lost 4 bases, leaving 8 bases of the junction unmatched. CDR3 sequence: CASSSPGTGRETQYF. In nucleotides, the CDR3 is TGTGCCAGCAGTTCGCCCGGGACAGGGAGGGAGACCCAGTACTTC.

The V gene is TRBV9, the J gene TRBJ2-3, with unresolved D. V was clipped by 6 bases and J by 3 bases, with 11 bases between them. The CDR3 length is 13 residues. The germline V gene has CDR1 SGDLS and CDR2 YYNGEE. This CDR3 is CASKTPGTDTQYF. The DNA of the CDR3 is TGTGCCAGCAAGACCCCTGGAACAGATACGCAGTATTTT.

The table lists this clonotype with many counts. The V call is TRBV20-1, the J call TRBJ1-2; 7 nucleotides match TRBD1. Germline V CDR1 and CDR2: DFQATT, SNEGSKA (reference sequence). Trimming removed 7 bases from V and 8 bases from J; junction bases left unmatched: 10. The CDR3 length is 12 residues. The CDR3 DNA sequence: TGCAGTGTACAGGGGACAAGTTACGGCTACACCTTC. Residues: CSVQGTSYGYTF.

This clonotype showed up just a few times. V and J are TRBV4-1 and TRBJ1-6, with 10 bases lining up with TRBD1. Germline trimming cut 7 bases from V and 6 bases from J; bases unmatched to any gene: 6. Germline CDR1 reads MGHRA; CDR2 reads YSYEKL. This CDR3 comprises 15 residues. CDR3 region: CASTPGTGANSPLHF. For the CDR3, the DNA is TGCGCCAGCACACCTGGGACAGGGGCTAATTCACCCCTCCACTTT.

This clonotype has ten or more counts. The V and J genes are TRBV7-9 and TRBJ2-1; 11 nucleotides match TRBD2. V was clipped by 6 bases and J by 4 bases; unmatched bases: 5. CDR3 length: 15 amino acids. Germline loops: CDR1 SEHNR, CDR2 FQNEAQ (reference sequence). The CDR3 reads CASRALAGGYNEQFF. Written as DNA, the CDR3 is TGTGCCAGCAGGGCGCTAGCGGGGGGTTACAATGAGCAGTTCTTC.

The V gene is TRBV15, the J gene TRBJ2-5, with a tentative D call TRBD1 (5 bases). Germline values: CDR1 LNHNV, CDR2 YYDKDF (reference sequence). This CDR3 spans 16 amino acids. The V end lost 0 bases, the J end lost 5 bases, and 16 bases lay between the germline ends. The CDR3 is CATSRDQGSTRETQYF. CDR3 nucleotide sequence: TGTGCCACCAGCAGAGATCAGGGTTCTACGCGGGAGACCCAGTACTTC.

This chain uses TRBV7-9 with TRBJ1-2, with 8 positions matching TRBD1. From germline, CDR1 is SEHNR and CDR2 FQNEAQ (reference sequence). CDR3 length: 13 amino acids. With 4 bases clipped from V and 10 bases from J, the junction kept 8 bases outside the gene matches. CDR3 loop: CASSYDRGGDYTF. CDR3 DNA: TGTGCCAGCAGCTACGACAGGGGCGGGGACTACACCTTC. Together with reference TRBV7-9 and TRBJ1-2, the CDR3 gives the full variable domain: DTGVSQNPRHKITKRGQNVTFRCDPISEHNRLYWYRQTLGQGPEFLTYFQNEAQLEKSRLLSDRFSAERPKGSFSTLEIQRTEQGDSAMYLCASSYDRGGDYTFGSGTRLTVV.

This clonotype has only a few counts. The J gene is TRBJ1-5, the V gene TRBV27; 7 bases line up with TRBD1. CDR3 length equals 15 residues. Germline CDR1 is MNHEY and CDR2 is SMNVEV (reference sequence). V lost 9 bases and J lost 4; bases outside the gene matches: 12. For the CDR3, the DNA is TGTGCCAGGCTTCGACAGGGAGAAGGAAATCAGCCCCAGCATTTT. Protein sequence: CARLRQGEGNQPQHF.

This clonotype has more than one count but fewer than ten. DNA of the CDR3: TGTGCCAGCAGGCCCAGGGCTGTCGACTATGGCTACACCTTC. The encoded protein is CASRPRAVDYGYTF. This chain uses TRBV27 with TRBJ1-2; TRBD1 is a possible D gene (5 bases). This CDR3 is 14 amino acids long. CDR1 MNHEY and CDR2 SMNVEV come from the germline V gene (reference sequence). Trimming removed 6 bases at V and 3 bases at J, with 14 bases between.

V and J are TRBV27 and TRBJ1-3, with D unclear. With 0 bases removed from V and 0 bases from J, the gap between germline ends came to 9 bases. Germline V gives CDR1 MNHEY, CDR2 SMNVEV (reference sequence). The CDR3 is 16 amino acids. The CDR3 reads CASSLSQASSGNTIYF. The CDR3 DNA reads as TGTGCCAGCAGTTTATCTCAGGCGAGCTCTGGAAACACCATATATTTT.

This clonotype has only a few counts. The CDR3 loop is CASSSFGQEPNYGYTF. The CDR3 DNA follows: TGTGCCAGCAGCTCTTTCGGACAGGAACCTAACTATGGCTACACCTTC. This chain uses TRBV7-4 with TRBJ1-2; 7 bases agree with TRBD1. The CDR3 covers 16 residues. Germline V gene data show CDR1 as SGHVT and CDR2 as SQSDAQ. V was pared by 4 bases and J by 0 bases, with 8 bases of the junction left unmatched.

This chain joins TRBV29-1 and TRBJ2-3; the match to TRBD2 covers 7 bases. V lost 1 base to trimming and J lost 4 bases; unmatched junction nucleotides: 5. In germline, CDR1 is SQVTM, CDR2 ANQGSEA. The CDR3 has 14 amino acids. CDR3 in amino acids: CSVEGGGVPDTQYF. CDR3 bases: TGCAGCGTTGAAGGGGGGGGAGTCCCAGATACGCAGTATTTT.

The gene calls are TRBV10-3 and TRBJ2-7; 8 bases line up with TRBD2. J gave up 4 bases and V 6 bases, and 5 bases lay outside the gene matches. CDR1 and CDR2 from the germline V gene are ENHRY and SYGVKD. There are 13 residues in the CDR3. CDR3 region: CAIRDGGAYEQYF. The CDR3 DNA reads TGTGCCATCAGGGACGGGGGGGCTTACGAGCAGTACTTC.

V usage is TRBV27 and J usage is TRBJ2-1; a possible D gene is TRBD1 (6 bases). The CDR3 spans 15 residues. The germline V gene has CDR1 MNHEY and CDR2 SMNVEV (reference sequence). V lost 6 bases, J lost 3 bases, and 15 bases lay in between. The chain's CDR3 is CASSRGSGLYNEQFF. The CDR3 DNA sequence: TGTGCCAGCAGCAGGGGCAGTGGCCTCTACAATGAGCAGTTCTTC.

The chain couples TRBV2 to TRBJ2-3; unclear D gene. CDR1 and CDR2 (germline): SNHLY, FYNNEI. V dropped 11 bases and J dropped 7 bases, with 22 bases sitting between them. The length of the CDR3 is 14 residues. The CDR3 protein is CAVLRNRGPNTQYF. CDR3 in DNA: TGTGCCGTACTAAGAAACAGAGGCCCTAATACGCAGTATTTT.

This clonotype was counted a few times. The chain links TRBV20-1 to TRBJ2-7, with 7 bases fitting TRBD1. The CDR3 is 16 amino acids. Losses at the gene ends were 2 bases for V and 4 bases for J; bases not matched to a gene: 14. Germline CDR1 and CDR2: DFQATT and SNEGSKA (reference sequence). CDR3 sequence: CSARPLVVDRNYEQYF. CDR3 nucleotides: TGCAGTGCTAGACCACTAGTTGTGGACAGGAATTACGAGCAGTACTTC.

The V and J genes are TRBV29-1 and TRBJ1-2; 8 nucleotides agree with TRBD1. J gave up 0 bases and V 5 bases, and 2 bases lay outside the gene matches. Germline lookup yields CDR1 SQVTM and CDR2 ANQGSEA. The CDR3 covers 13 residues. The CDR3 nucleotides are TGCAGCGTTCGACAGGGGACTAACTATGGCTACACCTTC. Its protein is CSVRQGTNYGYTF.

This clonotype was seen only a few times. This rearrangement joins TRBV10-3 to TRBJ1-2; D is perhaps TRBD1 (5 bases). This CDR3 region has 14 residues. Per the germline V gene, CDR1 is ENHRY and CDR2 is SYGVKD. Trimming pared 2 bases from V and 6 bases from J, leaving 13 bases between. CDR3 in amino acids: CAISEKRVGDGYTF. CDR3 sequence (DNA): TGTGCCATCAGTGAGAAGAGGGTAGGGGATGGCTACACCTTC.

There are many counts of this clonotype. The V call is TRBV7-2, the J call TRBJ2-3; 9 bases fit TRBD2. In germline, CDR1 is SGHTA, CDR2 FQGNSA. The CDR3 covers 17 residues. V lost 8 bases, J lost 5 bases, and 17 bases stayed unmatched. CDR3 nucleotide sequence: TGTGCCAGCGGCTGGGAAGCGGGGGGTCTTTCCATAGATACGCAGTATTTT. Residues: CASGWEAGGLSIDTQYF.

The rearrangement joins TRBV6-6 to TRBJ2-3, with a tentative D call TRBD1 (5 bases). CDR1 and CDR2 from the germline V gene are MNHNY and SVGAGI (reference sequence). The length of the CDR3 is 16 residues. The V end lost 9 bases, the J end lost 0 bases, and 19 bases lay between the germline ends. CDR3 bases: TGTGCCAGTACACCCGACAGAATTCCTAGCACAGATACGCAGTATTTT. Amino acid sequence: CASTPDRIPSTDTQYF.

Only a few counts were recorded for this clonotype. The genes are TRBV7-9 and TRBJ2-7, with 7 bases fitting TRBD1. Losses at the gene ends were 5 bases for V and 9 bases for J; bases not matched to a gene: 7. Germline V gives CDR1 SEHNR, CDR2 FQNEAQ (reference sequence). The CDR3 is 12 amino acids. CDR3 coding DNA: TGTGCCAGCAGCGGAGACAGGGATGGGCAGTACGTC. Translated: CASSGDRDGQYV.

As concerns this clonotype: With a much larger clone just one base away, this may be a read error. The rearrangement uses TRBV27 and TRBJ2-3; possibly TRBD1 for D (5 bases). Germline lookup yields CDR1 MNHEY and CDR2 SMNVEV (reference sequence). Trimming shortened V by 4 bases and J by 2 bases, and 7 bases separated the two germline ends. The CDR3 has 13 amino acids. The chain's CDR3 is CASSWGFTDTQYF. Written as DNA, the CDR3 is TGTGCCAGCAGTTGGGGCTTCACAGATACGCAGTATTTT.

This sequence joins TRBV12-3 or TRBV12-4 and TRBJ1-3, with D unclear. The CDR3 covers 17 residues. V lost 4 bases and J 0 bases, leaving 16 bases between the germline ends. CDR3 sequence (DNA): TGTGCCAGCAGTTCGTTGGTAAGGCAGAGCTCTGGAAACACCATATATTTT. This sequence encodes CASSSLVRQSSGNTIYF.